The present T cell receptor (beta chain) was sequenced within a study of cytomegalovirus exposure and HLA in healthy donors. PCR was performed using 60 Vbeta and 13 Jbeta primers. The assay was immunoSEQ multiplex PCR, and TCRdb's table has in-frame clones only and misses some. The table shows 110,000 to 150,000 clones, with roughly 80% occurring only once. Findings and caveats of the study: Apparent HLA restriction characterized most CMV-associated TCR beta chains in a later analysis.

Donors were nominally healthy when sampled, though unrecorded immune exposures were likely. Of note for this clone: Its antigen is not known.

Trimming at V came to 4 bases and at J to 7 bases, leaving 12 bases not matched to a gene. The CDR3 contains 16 residues. Per the germline V gene, CDR1 is MNHEY and CDR2 is SMNVEV (reference sequence). The sequenced material came from PBMCs. This clonotype was sampled from a man aged 35-49 years in good health and CMV-seronegative. This sequence joins TRBV27 and TRBJ2-5; the match to TRBD2 covers 10 bases. In DNA, the CDR3 is TGTGCCAGCAGTTACGAGACTAGCGGGCCCCATGCGACCCAGTACTTC. The encoded protein is CASSYETSGPHATQYF.